A few counts support the clone carrying this TCR beta chain. The antigen remains undetermined. The record originates from a study of identical twins. General study findings and limits: Some out-of-frame alpha sequences were shared by twins, and these showed excess low generation probability.

This CDR3 is built from 20 residues. Germline V gives CDR1 MGHRA, CDR2 YSYEKL. Trimming took 0 bases from V and 1 from J; bases not matched to a gene: 13. Template switching added a universal primer site; cDNA carried unique molecular identifiers. In TCRdb, the 5' RACE reads were re-called with MiXCR into one record per CDR3 protein. Among around 960,000 distinct CDR3 sequences listed, about 12% were seen once. All of the donors were Caucasians in good health. The same data also contributed to another study, on yellow fever vaccine responses in identical twins.

Sequenced sample: PBMCs. This sequence joins TRBV4-1 and TRBJ2-3; TRBD2 aligns across 10 bases. This TCR came from a woman younger than 30 in good health. In DNA, the CDR3 is TGCGCCAGCAGCCAAGAATCCCCTAGCGGGGGATATTCCGGCACAGATACGCAGTATTTT. Its protein is CASSQESPSGGYSGTDTQYF.